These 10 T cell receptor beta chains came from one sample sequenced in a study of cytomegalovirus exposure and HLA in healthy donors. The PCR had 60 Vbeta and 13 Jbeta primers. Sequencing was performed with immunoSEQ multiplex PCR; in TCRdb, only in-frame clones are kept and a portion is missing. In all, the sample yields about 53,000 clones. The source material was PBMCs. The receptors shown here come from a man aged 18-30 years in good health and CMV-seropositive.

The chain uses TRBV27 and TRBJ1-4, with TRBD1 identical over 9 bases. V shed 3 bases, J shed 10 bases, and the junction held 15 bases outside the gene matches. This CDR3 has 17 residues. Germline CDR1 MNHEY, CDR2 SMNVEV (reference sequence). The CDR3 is CASSFGTGSIGGGKLFF. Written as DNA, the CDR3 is TGTGCCAGCAGTTTTGGGACAGGGTCAATCGGGGGAGGAAAACTGTTTTTT. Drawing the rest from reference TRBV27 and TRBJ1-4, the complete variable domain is EAQVTQNPRYLITVTGKKLTVTCSQNMNHEYMSWYRQDPGLGLRQIYYSMNVEVTDKGDVPEGYKVSRKEKRNFPLILESPSPNQTSLYFCASSFGTGSIGGGKLFFGSGTQLSVL.

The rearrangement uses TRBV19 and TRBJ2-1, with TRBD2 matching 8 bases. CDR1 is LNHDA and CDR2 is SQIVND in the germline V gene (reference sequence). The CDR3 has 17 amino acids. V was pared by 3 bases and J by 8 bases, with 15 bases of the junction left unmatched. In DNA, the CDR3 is TGTGCCAGTAGTATCGAAGGCCAGGGGCTAGCGGGTGATGAGCAGTTCTTC. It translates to CASSIEGQGLAGDEQFF.

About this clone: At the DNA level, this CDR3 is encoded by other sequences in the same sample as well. CDR3 sequence: CASSYESSTDTQYF. The CDR3 bases are TGTGCCAGCAGTTACGAGAGTAGCACAGATACGCAGTATTTT. The chain carries TRBV6-5 and TRBJ2-3, with no clear D. The CDR3 is made up of 14 amino acids. The germline CDR1 and CDR2 sequences are MNHEY and SVGAGI. Trimming took 2 bases from V and 0 from J, leaving 6 bases between them.

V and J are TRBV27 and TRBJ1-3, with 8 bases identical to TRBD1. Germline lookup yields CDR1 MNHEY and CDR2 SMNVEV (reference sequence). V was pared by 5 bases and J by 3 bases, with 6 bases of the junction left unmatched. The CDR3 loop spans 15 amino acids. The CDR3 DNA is TGTGCCAGCAGTATTACAGGGGGAGTTGGAAACACCATATATTTT. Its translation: CASSITGGVGNTIYF.

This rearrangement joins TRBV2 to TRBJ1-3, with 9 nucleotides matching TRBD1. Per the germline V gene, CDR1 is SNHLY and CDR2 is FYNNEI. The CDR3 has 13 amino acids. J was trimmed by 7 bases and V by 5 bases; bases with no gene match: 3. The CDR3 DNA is TGTGCCAGCAGTTGGGACAGGGACAACACCATATATTTT. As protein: CASSWDRDNTIYF.

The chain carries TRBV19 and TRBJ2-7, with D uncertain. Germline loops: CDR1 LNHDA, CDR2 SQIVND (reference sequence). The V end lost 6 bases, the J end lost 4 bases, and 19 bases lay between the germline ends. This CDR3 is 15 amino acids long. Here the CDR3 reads CASSIGPDFVYEQYF. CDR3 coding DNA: TGTGCCAGTAGCATTGGCCCCGACTTTGTATACGAGCAGTACTTC. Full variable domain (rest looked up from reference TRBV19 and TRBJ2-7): DGGITQSPKYLFRKEGQNVTLSCEQNLNHDAMYWYRQDPGQGLRLIYYSQIVNDFQKGDIAEGYSVSREKKESFPLTVTSAQKNPTAFYLCASSIGPDFVYEQYFGPGTRLTVT.

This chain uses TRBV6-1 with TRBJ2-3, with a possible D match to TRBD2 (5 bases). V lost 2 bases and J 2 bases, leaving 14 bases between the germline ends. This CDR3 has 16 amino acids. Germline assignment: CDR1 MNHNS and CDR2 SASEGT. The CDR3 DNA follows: TGTGCCAGCAGTGAAACTCTTCCGGGAATCACAGATACGCAGTATTTT. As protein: CASSETLPGITDTQYF.

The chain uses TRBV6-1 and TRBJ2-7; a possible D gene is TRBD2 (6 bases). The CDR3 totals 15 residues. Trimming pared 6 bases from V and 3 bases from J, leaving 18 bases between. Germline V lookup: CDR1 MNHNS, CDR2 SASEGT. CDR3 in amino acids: CASREGLNGGYEQYF. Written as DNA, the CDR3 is TGTGCCAGCAGGGAGGGCCTAAACGGGGGCTACGAGCAGTACTTC.

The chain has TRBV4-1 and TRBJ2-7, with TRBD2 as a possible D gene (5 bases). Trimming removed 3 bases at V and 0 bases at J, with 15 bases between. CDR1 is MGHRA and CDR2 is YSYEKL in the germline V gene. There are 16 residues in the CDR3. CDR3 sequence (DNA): TGCGCCAGCAGCCAGACCACGGGGAGTCCCTCCTACGAGCAGTACTTC. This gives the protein CASSQTTGSPSYEQYF.

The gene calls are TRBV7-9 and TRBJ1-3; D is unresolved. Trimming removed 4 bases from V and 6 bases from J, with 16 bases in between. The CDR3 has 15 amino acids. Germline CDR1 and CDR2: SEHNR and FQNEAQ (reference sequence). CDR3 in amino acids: CASSSTNLRLNTIYF. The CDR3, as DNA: TGTGCCAGCAGCTCTACAAATCTGCGACTAAACACCATATATTTT. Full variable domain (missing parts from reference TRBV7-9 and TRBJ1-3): DTGVSQNPRHKITKRGQNVTFRCDPISEHNRLYWYRQTLGQGPEFLTYFQNEAQLEKSRLLSDRFSAERPKGSFSTLEIQRTEQGDSAMYLCASSSTNLRLNTIYFGEGSWLTVV.